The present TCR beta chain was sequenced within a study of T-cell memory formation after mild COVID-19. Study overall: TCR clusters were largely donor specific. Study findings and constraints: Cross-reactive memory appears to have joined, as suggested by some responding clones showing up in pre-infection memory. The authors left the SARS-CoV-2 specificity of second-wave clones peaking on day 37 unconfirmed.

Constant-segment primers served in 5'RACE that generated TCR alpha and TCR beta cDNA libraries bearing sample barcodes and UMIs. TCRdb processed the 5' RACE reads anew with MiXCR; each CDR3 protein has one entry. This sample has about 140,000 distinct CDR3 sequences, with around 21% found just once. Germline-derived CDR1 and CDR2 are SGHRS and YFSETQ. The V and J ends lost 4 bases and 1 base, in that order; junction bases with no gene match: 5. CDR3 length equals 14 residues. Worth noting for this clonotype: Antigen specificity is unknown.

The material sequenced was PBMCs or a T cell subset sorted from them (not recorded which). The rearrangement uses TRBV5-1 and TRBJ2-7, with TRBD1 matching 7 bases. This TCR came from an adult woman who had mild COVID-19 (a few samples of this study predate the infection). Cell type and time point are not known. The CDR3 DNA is TGCGCCAGCAGCCCAGGGGACAGTTCCTACGAGCAGTACTTC. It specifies CASSPGDSSYEQYF.